The next 25 T cell receptor beta chains were all read from a single sample in a study of blood T cell repertoires in COVID-19. The data were produced by immunoSEQ multiplex PCR, yet TCRdb's version contains in-frame clones alone and is incomplete. The data show about 15,000 clones, with approximately 89% seen just once and approximately 9.6% held by the top ten. The sequencing input was peripheral blood. These receptors were obtained from a human donor in a cohort sampled during active COVID-19.

CDR3 loop: CASSTGTGFQETQYF. The CDR3 DNA is TGTGCCAGTAGTACCGGGACAGGGTTTCAAGAGACCCAGTACTTC. The V gene is TRBV19, the J gene TRBJ2-5; 9 bases agree with TRBD1. Looked up from germline, CDR1 is LNHDA and CDR2 is SQIVND (reference sequence). The J segment lost 2 bases and the V segment lost 4 bases, leaving 5 bases of the junction unmatched. This CDR3 has 15 residues.

The chain carries TRBV18 and TRBJ2-7; D is unresolved. The CDR3 extends over 13 amino acids. V was clipped by 6 bases and J by 4 bases, with 13 bases between them. The germline V gene has CDR1 KGHSH and CDR2 LQKENI. In DNA, the CDR3 is TGTGCCAGCTCGCCTGGATGGCGGTACGAGCAGTACTTC. As protein: CASSPGWRYEQYF.

The chain carries TRBV13 and TRBJ2-7; a possible D gene is TRBD2 (6 bases). The CDR3 totals 14 residues. Germline CDR1 PRHDT, CDR2 FYEKMQ (reference sequence). V dropped 5 bases and J dropped 3 bases, with 14 bases sitting between them. Here the CDR3 reads CASSPTRSGYEQYF. The CDR3 nucleotides are TGTGCCAGCAGCCCCACCCGTAGCGGCTACGAGCAGTACTTC.

The V call is TRBV28, the J call TRBJ1-4; D is perhaps TRBD1 (5 bases). The CDR3 length is 14 residues. Germline CDR1 is MDHEN and CDR2 is SYDVKM. The V gene lost 7 bases and the J gene lost 8 bases, with 17 bases spanning the gap. CDR3 protein: CASTLMGEGEKLFF. Written as DNA, the CDR3 is TGTGCCAGCACCCTCATGGGGGAGGGCGAAAAACTGTTTTTT.

The count of this clone is one. The chain links TRBV6-5 to TRBJ2-1; D unclear. CDR1 is MNHEY and CDR2 is SVGAGI in the germline V gene. This CDR3 is built from 14 residues. V was pared by 4 bases and J by 4 bases, with 11 bases between. The CDR3 is CASSSSQKYNEQFF. DNA of the CDR3: TGTGCCAGCAGTTCCTCACAGAAATACAATGAGCAGTTCTTC.

The chain has TRBV5-5 and TRBJ2-2, with D perhaps matching TRBD2 (7 bases). Looked up from germline, CDR1 is SGHKS and CDR2 is YYEKEE (reference sequence). The CDR3 is made up of 17 amino acids. Trimming left V 3 bases short and J 6 bases short, with 21 bases between. CDR3 coding DNA: TGTGCCAGCAGCTCATCCTCGGGGGCGGGGGTTCCCGGGGAGCTGTTTTTT. It translates to CASSSSSGAGVPGELFF. Looking up the rest from reference TRBV5-5 and TRBJ2-2 gives the full variable domain: DAGVTQSPTHLIKTRGQQVTLRCSPISGHKSVSWYQQVLGQGPQFIFQYYEKEERGRGNFPDRFSARQFPNYSSELNVNALLLGDSALYLCASSSSSGAGVPGELFFGEGSRLTVL.

The rearrangement links TRBV5-6 to TRBJ2-7; TRBD2 matches 9 bases. The germline CDR1 and CDR2 sequences are SGHDT and YYEEEE. V lost 4 bases to trimming and J lost 4 bases; unmatched junction nucleotides: 6. The CDR3 has 14 residues. The CDR3 spells CASSRLAGAYEQYF. CDR3 DNA: TGTGCCAGCAGCCGCTTAGCGGGAGCATACGAGCAGTACTTC.

The chain recombines TRBV5-6 with TRBJ1-3; D call uncertain. The CDR3 runs to 15 residues. Germline-derived CDR1 and CDR2 are SGHDT and YYEEEE. Trimming cost V 3 bases and J 0 bases, with 10 bases left between them. The CDR3 nucleotides read TGTGCCAGCAGCTGGGCCCGAGTCTCTGGAAACACCATATATTTT. The encoded protein is CASSWARVSGNTIYF. The variable domain in full, with the rest retrieved from reference TRBV5-6 and TRBJ1-3, is DAGVTQSPTHLIKTRGQQVTLRCSPKSGHDTVSWYQQALGQGPQFIFQYYEEEERQRGNFPDRFSGHQFPNYSSELNVNALLLGDSALYLCASSWARVSGNTIYFGEGSWLTVV.

This rearrangement joins TRBV7-9 to TRBJ2-5; D is unclear. This CDR3 spans 13 amino acids. The germline gives CDR1 SEHNR, CDR2 FQNEAQ (reference sequence). Trimming took 3 bases from V and 1 from J, leaving 6 bases between them. CDR3 protein: CASSFGSQETQYF. CDR3 nucleotides: TGTGCCAGCAGCTTTGGCAGCCAAGAGACCCAGTACTTC.

In the case of this clone: Mismatch with germline at one junction end may stem from a read error. The chain couples TRBV13 to TRBJ2-7; a weak D match, TRBD2 (6 bases). The CDR3 length is 11 residues. Germline loops: CDR1 PRHDT, CDR2 FYEKMQ (reference sequence). The CDR3 nucleotides are TGTGCCAGCAGCGAGAGAGGCGGGATAAGCTTC. Translating gives CASSERGGISF.

CDR3 nucleotides: TGTGCCAGCAGTTCCGACACCCAGCGGAGGGCTTTCTTT. Translated: CASSSDTQRRAFF. The chain combines TRBV27 with TRBJ1-1; no firm D call. The length of the CDR3 is 13 residues. CDR1 is MNHEY and CDR2 is SMNVEV in the germline V gene (reference sequence). Trimming left V 4 bases short and J 11 bases short, with 17 bases between.

The rearrangement uses TRBV7-2 and TRBJ1-5, with D unresolved. Germline-derived CDR1 and CDR2 are SGHTA and FQGNSA. The V end was cut by 5 bases, the J end by 5 bases, with 10 bases between. There are 13 residues in the CDR3. CDR3 bases: TGTGCCAGCAGCCCGGGGAGTTATCAGCCCCAGCATTTT. Residues: CASSPGSYQPQHF.

This CDR3 is CAIRRLAGTHEQYF. The CDR3 bases are TGTGCCATCAGGAGACTAGCGGGAACCCACGAGCAGTACTTC. V usage is TRBV10-3 and J usage is TRBJ2-7, with 11 bases matching TRBD2. The CDR3 totals 14 residues. The trim removed 6 bases at V and 5 bases at J, leaving 6 bases unmatched. Germline V gene lookup returns CDR1 ENHRY and CDR2 SYGVKD.

V usage is TRBV5-1 and J usage is TRBJ2-2; the D gene is possibly TRBD1 (5 bases). The CDR3 totals 17 residues. Trimming removed 0 bases at V and 4 bases at J, with 16 bases between. The germline gives CDR1 SGHRS, CDR2 YFSETQ. This CDR3 reads CASSLAGIRQGTGELFF. In DNA form, the CDR3 reads TGCGCCAGCAGCTTGGCGGGCATTCGCCAGGGCACCGGGGAGCTGTTTTTT.

J is TRBJ2-2 and V is TRBV30; weak D call: TRBD2 (5 bases). Germline V gives CDR1 GTSNPN, CDR2 SVGIG (reference sequence). The length of the CDR3 is 13 residues. Trimming took off 1 base at V and 7 bases at J, with 10 bases between the two ends. The CDR3: CAWSARGYGELFF. The CDR3 coding sequence is TGTGCCTGGAGTGCCCGGGGATACGGGGAGCTGTTTTTT.

The genes are TRBV7-9 and TRBJ2-3; 7 nucleotides agree with TRBD2. Germline trimming cut 8 bases from V and 5 bases from J; bases unmatched to any gene: 10. This CDR3 has 14 amino acids. CDR1 is SEHNR and CDR2 is FQNEAQ in the germline V gene (reference sequence). The CDR3 loop is CASLKAGAQDTQYF. The CDR3, as DNA: TGTGCCAGCCTGAAGGCGGGAGCTCAAGATACGCAGTATTTT.

The genes are TRBV10-2 and TRBJ2-2, with a tentative D call TRBD2 (7 bases). V was clipped by 4 bases and J by 4 bases, with 13 bases between them. The CDR3 loop spans 15 amino acids. The germline CDR1 and CDR2 sequences are WSHSY and SAAADI. CDR3 in DNA: TGCGCCAGCAGTGTGTCTCGGGGGGCCACCGGGGAGCTGTTTTTT. It translates to CASSVSRGATGELFF.

The chain couples TRBV18 to TRBJ2-7, with 12 bases identical to TRBD2. J gave up 0 bases and V 2 bases, and 2 bases lay outside the gene matches. Germline lookup yields CDR1 KGHSH and CDR2 LQKENI. The CDR3 runs to 16 residues. CDR3 sequence reads: CASSPTSGRSSYEQYF. The DNA of the CDR3 is TGTGCCAGCTCACCAACTAGCGGGAGGTCCTCCTACGAGCAGTACTTC.

This rearrangement joins TRBV12-5 to TRBJ2-7; 7 bases fit TRBD1. V trimming: 10 bases; J trimming: 2 bases; junction bases outside the gene matches: 5. CDR1 and CDR2 from the germline V gene are LGHNT and FRNRAP. This CDR3 has 12 residues. The CDR3 here is CATSDRAYEQYF. In DNA, the CDR3 is TGTGCTACGAGTGACAGGGCCTACGAGCAGTACTTC. The full variable domain, with the rest looked up from reference TRBV12-5 and TRBJ2-7, is DARVTQTPRHKVTEMGQEVTMRCQPILGHNTVFWYRQTMMQGLELLAYFRNRAPLDDSGMPKDRFSAEMPDATLATLKIQPSEPRDSAVYFCATSDRAYEQYFGPGTRLTVT.

The chain has TRBV11-3 and TRBJ1-5; 7 nucleotides line up with TRBD1. CDR1 and CDR2 from the germline V gene are SGHNT and YENEEA. This CDR3 region has 13 residues. The trim removed 5 bases at V and 7 bases at J, leaving 5 bases unmatched. CDR3 region: CASSRQGEQPQHF. CDR3 DNA: TGTGCCAGCAGCCGACAGGGAGAACAGCCCCAGCATTTT.

The chain carries TRBV29-1 and TRBJ2-1, with 8 bases matching TRBD2. The CDR3 loop spans 14 amino acids. With 6 bases clipped from V and 0 bases from J, the junction kept 4 bases outside the gene matches. Germline V gene data show CDR1 as SQVTM and CDR2 as ANQGSEA. The DNA for the CDR3 is TGCAGCGTCGCAGCGGGAGTCTCCTACAATGAGCAGTTCTTC. This sequence encodes CSVAAGVSYNEQFF.

V usage is TRBV5-1 and J usage is TRBJ2-3; TRBD2 matches 12 bases. This CDR3 is built from 15 residues. Looked up from germline, CDR1 is SGHRS and CDR2 is YFSETQ. With 3 bases clipped from V and 8 bases from J, the junction kept 7 bases outside the gene matches. Here the CDR3 reads CASSSTSGRSGTQYF. The CDR3 coding sequence is TGCGCCAGCAGCTCGACTAGCGGGAGATCGGGTACGCAGTATTTT.

The rearrangement joins TRBV9 to TRBJ2-5; TRBD2 might be the D (6 bases). Trimming shortened V by 0 bases and J by 3 bases, and 9 bases separated the two germline ends. This CDR3 spans 14 amino acids. Germline lookup yields CDR1 SGDLS and CDR2 YYNGEE. The DNA of the CDR3 is TGTGCCAGCAGCGTAGGGGTAGCGGAAGAGACCCAGTACTTC. Its translation: CASSVGVAEETQYF.

The genes are TRBV7-8 and TRBJ2-1, with a tentative D call TRBD2 (6 bases). Germline V gives CDR1 SGHVS, CDR2 FQNEAQ. The length of the CDR3 is 14 residues. With 4 bases removed from V and 6 bases from J, the gap between germline ends came to 13 bases. DNA of the CDR3: TGTGCCAGCAGCTCCACGACTAGGCCCAATGAGCAGTTCTTC. Protein sequence: CASSSTTRPNEQFF.

The chain has TRBV27 and TRBJ2-2; D is unclear. Germline assignment: CDR1 MNHEY and CDR2 SMNVEV (reference sequence). V lost 6 bases and J lost 3, with 8 bases in between. CDR3 length equals 13 residues. The CDR3 loop reads CASSLVHTGELFF. The CDR3 bases are TGTGCCAGCAGCCTAGTCCACACCGGGGAGCTGTTTTTT.